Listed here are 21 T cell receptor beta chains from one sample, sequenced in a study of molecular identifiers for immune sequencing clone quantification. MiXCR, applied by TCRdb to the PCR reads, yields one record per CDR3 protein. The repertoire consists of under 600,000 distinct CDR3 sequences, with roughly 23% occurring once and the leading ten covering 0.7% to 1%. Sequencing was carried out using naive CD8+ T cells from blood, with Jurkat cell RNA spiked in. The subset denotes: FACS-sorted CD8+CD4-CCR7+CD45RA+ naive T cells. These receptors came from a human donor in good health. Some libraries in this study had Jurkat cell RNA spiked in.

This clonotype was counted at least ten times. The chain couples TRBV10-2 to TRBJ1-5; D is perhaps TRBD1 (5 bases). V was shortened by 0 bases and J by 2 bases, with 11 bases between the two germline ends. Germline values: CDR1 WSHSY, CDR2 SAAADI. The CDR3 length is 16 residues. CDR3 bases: TGCGCCAGCAGTGAGTCGGCCCGGGGGGGCAATCAGCCCCAGCATTTT. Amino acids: CASSESARGGNQPQHF.

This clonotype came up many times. The CDR3 is CASSQDGPVEKLFF. CDR3 DNA sequence: TGTGCCAGCAGCCAAGATGGGCCCGTCGAAAAACTGTTTTTT. The chain carries TRBV14 and TRBJ1-4; D is ambiguous. V was shortened by 0 bases and J by 8 bases, with 10 bases between the two germline ends. The CDR3 runs to 14 residues. Germline V CDR1 and CDR2: SGHDN, FVKESK.

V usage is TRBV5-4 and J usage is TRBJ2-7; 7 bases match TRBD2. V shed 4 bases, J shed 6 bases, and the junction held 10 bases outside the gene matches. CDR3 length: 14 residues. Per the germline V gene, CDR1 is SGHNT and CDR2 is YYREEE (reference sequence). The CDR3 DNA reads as TGTGCCAGCAGCATGGGAGGGGTGGAATTCGAGCAGTACTTC. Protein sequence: CASSMGGVEFEQYF.

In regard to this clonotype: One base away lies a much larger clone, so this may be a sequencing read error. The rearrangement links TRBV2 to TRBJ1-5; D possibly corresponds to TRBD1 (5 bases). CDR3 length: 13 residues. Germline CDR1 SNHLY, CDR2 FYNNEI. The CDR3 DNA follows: TGTGCCGGCAGTGAGCCAGGGAACCAGCCCCAGCATTTT. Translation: CAGSEPGNQPQHF.

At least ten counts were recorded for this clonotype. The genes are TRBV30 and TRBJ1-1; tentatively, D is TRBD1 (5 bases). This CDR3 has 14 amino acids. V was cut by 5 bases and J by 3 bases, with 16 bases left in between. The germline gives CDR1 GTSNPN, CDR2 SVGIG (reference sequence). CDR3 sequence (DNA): TGTGCCTGGGAACCGTTCCTAGGGGACACTGAAGCTTTCTTT. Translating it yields CAWEPFLGDTEAFF.

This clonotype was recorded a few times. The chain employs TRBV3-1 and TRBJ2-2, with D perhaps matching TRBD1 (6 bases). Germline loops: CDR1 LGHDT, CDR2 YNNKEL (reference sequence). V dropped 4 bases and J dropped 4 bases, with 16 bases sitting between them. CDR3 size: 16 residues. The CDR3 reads CASSRRARGFTGELFF. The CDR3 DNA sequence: TGTGCCAGCAGCCGAAGAGCGAGGGGGTTCACCGGGGAGCTGTTTTTT.

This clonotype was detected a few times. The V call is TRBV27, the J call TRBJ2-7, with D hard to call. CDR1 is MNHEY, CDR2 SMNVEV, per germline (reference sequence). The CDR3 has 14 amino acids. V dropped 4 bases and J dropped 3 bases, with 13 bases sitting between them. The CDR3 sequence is CASSSTDNLYEQYF. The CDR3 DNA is TGTGCCAGCAGTTCCACAGATAACCTCTACGAGCAGTACTTC.

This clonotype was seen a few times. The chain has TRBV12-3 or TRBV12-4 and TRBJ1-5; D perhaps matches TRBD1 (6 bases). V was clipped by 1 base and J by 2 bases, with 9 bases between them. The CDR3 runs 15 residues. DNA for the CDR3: TGTGCCAGCAGTTTAGGGGACAATGGCAATCAGCCCCAGCATTTT. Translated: CASSLGDNGNQPQHF.

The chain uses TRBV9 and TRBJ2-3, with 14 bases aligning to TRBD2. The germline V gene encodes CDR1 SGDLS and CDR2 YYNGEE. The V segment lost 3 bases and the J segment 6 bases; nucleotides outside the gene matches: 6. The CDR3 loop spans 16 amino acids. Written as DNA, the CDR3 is TGTGCCAGCAGCGGACGACTAGCGGGGGGGCCGGATACGCAGTATTTT. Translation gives CASSGRLAGGPDTQYF.

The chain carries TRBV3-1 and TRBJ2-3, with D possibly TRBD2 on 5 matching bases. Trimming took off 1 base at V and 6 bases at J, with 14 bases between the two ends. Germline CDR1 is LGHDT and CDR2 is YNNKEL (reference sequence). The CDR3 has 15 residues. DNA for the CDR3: TGTGCCAGCAGCCAAGTGGTAGCGAGTTACGATACGCAGTATTTT. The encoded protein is CASSQVVASYDTQYF.

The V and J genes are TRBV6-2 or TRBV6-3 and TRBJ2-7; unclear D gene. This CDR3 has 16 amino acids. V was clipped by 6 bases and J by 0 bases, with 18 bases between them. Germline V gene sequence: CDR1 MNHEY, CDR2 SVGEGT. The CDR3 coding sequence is TGTGCCAGCAGCCCCGCCTTTCTAGGGATCTCCTACGAGCAGTACTTC. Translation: CASSPAFLGISYEQYF.

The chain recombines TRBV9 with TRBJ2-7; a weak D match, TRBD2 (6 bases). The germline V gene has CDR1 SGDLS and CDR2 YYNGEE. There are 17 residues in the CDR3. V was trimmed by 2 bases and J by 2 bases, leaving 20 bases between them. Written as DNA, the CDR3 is TGTGCCAGCAGCGTGCCCCTCCCGGGAGACAGTGCCTACGAGCAGTACTTC. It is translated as CASSVPLPGDSAYEQYF.

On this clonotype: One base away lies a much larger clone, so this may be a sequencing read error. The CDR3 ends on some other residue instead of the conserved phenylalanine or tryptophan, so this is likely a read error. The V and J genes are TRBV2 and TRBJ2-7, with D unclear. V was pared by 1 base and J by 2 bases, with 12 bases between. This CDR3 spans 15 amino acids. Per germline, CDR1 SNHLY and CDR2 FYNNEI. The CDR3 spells CASSEGPPLTYEQYY. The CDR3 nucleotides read TGTGCCAGCAGTGAAGGGCCGCCCCTGACCTACGAGCAGTACTAC.

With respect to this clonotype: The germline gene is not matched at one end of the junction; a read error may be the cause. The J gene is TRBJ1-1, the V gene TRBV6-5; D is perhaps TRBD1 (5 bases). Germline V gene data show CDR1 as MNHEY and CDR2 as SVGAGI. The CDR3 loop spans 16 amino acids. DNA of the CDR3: TGTGCCAGCAAGACGGGGCCCCCCGGGGTGAAAACTGAAGCTTTCTTT. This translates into CASKTGPPGVKTEAFF.

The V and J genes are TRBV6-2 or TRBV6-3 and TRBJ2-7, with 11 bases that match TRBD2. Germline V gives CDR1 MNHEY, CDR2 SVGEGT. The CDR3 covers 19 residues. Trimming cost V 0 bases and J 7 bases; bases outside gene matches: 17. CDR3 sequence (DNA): TGTGCCAGCAGTTACTCGACGCGGATCATAGCGGGGGGGCCTCGGGAGCAGTACTTC. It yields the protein CASSYSTRIIAGGPREQYF.

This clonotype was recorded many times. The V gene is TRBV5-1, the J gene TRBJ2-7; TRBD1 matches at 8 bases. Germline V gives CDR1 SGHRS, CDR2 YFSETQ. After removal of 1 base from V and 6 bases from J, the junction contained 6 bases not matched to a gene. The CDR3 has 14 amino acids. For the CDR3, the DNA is TGCGCCAGCAGCTTGCACGCAGGGACAGGCGAGCAGTACTTC. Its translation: CASSLHAGTGEQYF.

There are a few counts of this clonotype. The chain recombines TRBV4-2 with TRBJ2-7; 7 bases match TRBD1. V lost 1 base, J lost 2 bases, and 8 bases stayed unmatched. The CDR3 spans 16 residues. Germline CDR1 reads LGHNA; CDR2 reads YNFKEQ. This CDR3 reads CASSQAVNQGAYEQYF. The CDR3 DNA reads TGTGCCAGCAGCCAAGCAGTCAATCAGGGGGCCTACGAGCAGTACTTC.

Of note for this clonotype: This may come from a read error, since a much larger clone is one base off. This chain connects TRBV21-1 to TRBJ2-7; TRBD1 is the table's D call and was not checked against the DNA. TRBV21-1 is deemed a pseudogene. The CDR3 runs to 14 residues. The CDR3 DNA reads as TGTGCCAGCAGCAGGGGGACGGGCCCCTACGAGCAGTACTTC. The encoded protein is CASSRGTGPYEQYF.

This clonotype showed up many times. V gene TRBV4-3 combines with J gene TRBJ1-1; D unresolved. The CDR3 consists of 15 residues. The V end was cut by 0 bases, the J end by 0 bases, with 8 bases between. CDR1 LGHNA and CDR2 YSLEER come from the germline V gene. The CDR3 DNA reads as TGCGCCAGCAGCCAAGATAGGGCAATGAACACTGAAGCTTTCTTT. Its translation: CASSQDRAMNTEAFF.

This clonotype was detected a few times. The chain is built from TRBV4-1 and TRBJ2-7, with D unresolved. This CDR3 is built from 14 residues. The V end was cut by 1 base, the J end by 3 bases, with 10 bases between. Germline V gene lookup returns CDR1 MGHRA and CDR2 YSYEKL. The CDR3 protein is CASSQVRADYEQYF. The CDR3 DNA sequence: TGCGCCAGCAGCCAAGTTCGGGCAGACTACGAGCAGTACTTC.

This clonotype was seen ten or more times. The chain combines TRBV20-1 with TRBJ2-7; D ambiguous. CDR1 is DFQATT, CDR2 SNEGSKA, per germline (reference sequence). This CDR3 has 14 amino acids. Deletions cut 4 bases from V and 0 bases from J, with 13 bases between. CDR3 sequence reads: CSAIAKRNSYEQYF. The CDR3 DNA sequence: TGCAGTGCTATAGCAAAACGGAACTCCTACGAGCAGTACTTC.